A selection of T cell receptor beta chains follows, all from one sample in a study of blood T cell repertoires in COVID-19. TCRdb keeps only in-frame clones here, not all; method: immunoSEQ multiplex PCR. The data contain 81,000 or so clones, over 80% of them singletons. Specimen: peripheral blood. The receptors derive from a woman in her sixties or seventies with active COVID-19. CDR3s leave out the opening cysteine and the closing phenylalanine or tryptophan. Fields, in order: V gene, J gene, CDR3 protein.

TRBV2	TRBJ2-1	ASSGRGGSYNEQF
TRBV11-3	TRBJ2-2	ASSFGQGSTGELF
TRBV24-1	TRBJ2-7	ATSDSRQGFNEQY
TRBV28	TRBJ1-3	ASSFFGGNTIY
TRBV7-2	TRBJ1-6	ASSPFPGSYNSPLH
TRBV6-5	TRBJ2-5	ASSQVQGTGETQY
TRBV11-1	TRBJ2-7	ASSQERATYEQY
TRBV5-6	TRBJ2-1	ASRRQGESNEQF
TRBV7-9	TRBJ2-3	ASSPGAGGRDTQY
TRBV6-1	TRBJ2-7	ASSEAKGPYEQY
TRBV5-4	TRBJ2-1	ASSLGTGGPEQF
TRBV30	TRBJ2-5	AWSVKGTGGTQY
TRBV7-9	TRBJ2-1	ASSRPGQGVRANEQF
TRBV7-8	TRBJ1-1	ASSLGQNMNTEAF
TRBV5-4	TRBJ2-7	ASTDGSVPREQY
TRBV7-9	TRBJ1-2	ASSWGQGVKDYGYT
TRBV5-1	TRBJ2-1	ASSRPGNEQF
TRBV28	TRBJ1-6	ASSFPGNSPLH
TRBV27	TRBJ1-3	ASRPTWMENTIY
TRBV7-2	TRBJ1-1	ASSPGQRNTEAF